This T cell receptor (beta chain) was recorded in a study of beta chain features in type 1 diabetes. For the study at large: When patients were set against healthy donors, age, gender and cell yields were similar. Across every sample, around 98 million sorted cells were examined in total. Study observations and caveats: TCRB CDR3s were moderately but significantly shorter in Type 1 diabetes patients in all four CD4+ subsets.

The CDR3 runs 15 residues. V dropped 5 bases and J dropped 1; count of bases not matched to a gene: 7. From germline, CDR1 is MGHDK and CDR2 SYGVNS. The study reverse transcribed the entire isolated RNA, so it sequenced expressed TCRB transcripts. The repertoire was sequenced with immunoSEQ multiplex PCR; TCRdb's copy has only in-frame clones and lacks some. The repertoire includes some 290,000 clones, roughly an eighth of them detected once, and roughly 0.018% sits in the top ten. As regards this clone: Antigen: not known.

The chain couples TRBV25-1 to TRBJ1-1; 7 bases fit TRBD1. Sequencing was carried out using naive CD4+ T cells from blood. The clonotype originates from a man aged 25 to 45 with type 1 diabetes. In DNA, the CDR3 is TGTGCCAGCAGTCGAGGGGGCAAGGGGAACACTGAAGCTTTCTTT. It yields the protein CASSRGGKGNTEAFF.